The source of this T cell receptor beta chain is a study of T-cell memory formation after mild COVID-19. Background on the study: The TCR clusters were mostly specific to one donor.

Turning to this clonotype: Antigen unknown.

MiXCR, applied by TCRdb to the 5' RACE reads, yields one record per CDR3 protein. This table holds about 350,000 distinct CDR3 sequences, approximately 15% found once. Study-wide results and limits: Clones shrinking between day 15 and 85 showed a balanced CD4/CD8 split, and those that grew later tilted toward CD4+.

This CDR3 has 14 amino acids. Trimming cost V 6 bases and J 2 bases; bases outside gene matches: 8. The germline CDR1 and CDR2 sequences are DFQATT and SNEGSKA (reference sequence). Material for sequencing was PBMCs or a T cell subset sorted from them (not recorded which). The source is a man between 18 and 29 years old who had mild COVID-19 (a few samples of this study predate the infection). Cell type and time point are not known. The chain links TRBV20-1 to TRBJ2-3, with TRBD1 identical over 7 bases. The CDR3 region has the DNA TGCAGTGCCCAGAGACAGGGAGTCACAGATACGCAGTATTTT. This gives the protein CSAQRQGVTDTQYF.